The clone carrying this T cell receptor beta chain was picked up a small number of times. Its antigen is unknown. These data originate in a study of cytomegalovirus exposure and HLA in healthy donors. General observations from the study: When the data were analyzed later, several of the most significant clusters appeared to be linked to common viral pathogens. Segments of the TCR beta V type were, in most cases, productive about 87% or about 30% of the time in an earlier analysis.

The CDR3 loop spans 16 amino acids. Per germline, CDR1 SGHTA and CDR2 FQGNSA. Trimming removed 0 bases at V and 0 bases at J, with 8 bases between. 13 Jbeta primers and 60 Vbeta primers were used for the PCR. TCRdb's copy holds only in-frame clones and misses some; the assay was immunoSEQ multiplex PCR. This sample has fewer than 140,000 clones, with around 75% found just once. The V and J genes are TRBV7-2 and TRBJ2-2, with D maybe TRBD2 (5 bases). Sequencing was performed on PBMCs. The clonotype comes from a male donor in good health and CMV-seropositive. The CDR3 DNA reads TGTGCCAGCAGCTTAGCGCCCGGGGCGAACACCGGGGAGCTGTTTTTT. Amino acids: CASSLAPGANTGELFF. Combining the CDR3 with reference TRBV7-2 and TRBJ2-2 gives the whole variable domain GAGVSQSPSNKVTEKGKDVELRCDPISGHTALYWYRQSLGQGLEFLIYFQGNSAPDKSGLPSDRFSAERTGGSVSTLTIQRTQQEDSAVYLCASSLAPGANTGELFFGEGSRLTVL.